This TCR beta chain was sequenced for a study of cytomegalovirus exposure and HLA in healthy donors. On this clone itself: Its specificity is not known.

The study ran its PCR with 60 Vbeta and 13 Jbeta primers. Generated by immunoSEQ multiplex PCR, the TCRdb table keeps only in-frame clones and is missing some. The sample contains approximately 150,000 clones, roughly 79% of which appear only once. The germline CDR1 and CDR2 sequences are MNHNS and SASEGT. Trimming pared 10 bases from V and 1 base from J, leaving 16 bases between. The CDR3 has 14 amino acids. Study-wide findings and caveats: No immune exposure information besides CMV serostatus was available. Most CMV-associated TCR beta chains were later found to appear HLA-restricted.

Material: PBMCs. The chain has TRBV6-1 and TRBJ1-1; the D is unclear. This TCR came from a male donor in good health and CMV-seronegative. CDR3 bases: TGTGCCACCGAGCTTTTGTCAACGAACACTGAAGCTTTCTTT. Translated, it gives CATELLSTNTEAFF.